Below, one T cell receptor (beta chain) is given with its context. Its antigen remains unknown. Trimming took off 3 bases at V and 7 bases at J, with 28 bases between the two ends. The CDR3 is 18 residues long. Germline CDR1 and CDR2: LNHDA and SQIVND (reference sequence). The source of the sample is a study of shared clonotypes between healthy human individuals. Only Caucasian adults living in Nashville, Tennessee made up the donor group. Researchers partitioned CD4+ cells into CD45RA+ naive and CD45RA-negative memory subsets. Profiling relied on immunoSEQ multiplex PCR, and the TCRdb table lists in-frame clones only, not all of them. The sample has about 710,000 clones, roughly 72% seen once; the top ten hold around 1.8%. Broader study findings: It was the non-shared clonotypes that had lower generation probabilities than clonotypes shared by all four donors.

The sequence derives from a woman aged 30 to 39 in good health. The chain carries TRBV19 and TRBJ2-7, with D perhaps being TRBD1 or TRBD2 (5 bases each). Material: memory CD4+ T cells sorted from blood. Sample subset: CD45RA-negative fraction. As DNA, the CDR3 is TGTGCCAGTAGTATCTCGGGACCCCAAGCTACGAGGGGATGGGAGCAGTACTTC. Translated: CASSISGPQATRGWEQYF.